Each of the 4 T cell receptor beta chains below was sequenced from the same sample in a study of control samples from healthy donors and cancer patients. Profiled with immunoSEQ multiplex PCR; TCRdb holds only in-frame clones, not every one. Among under 200,000 clones, around 93% were seen once, and the ten largest hold roughly 4%. The sequenced material came from blood. These receptors came from a woman aged 55-69 years in good health.

V is TRBV6-2 or TRBV6-3 and J is TRBJ2-2; TRBD1 or TRBD2 may be the D gene (5 bases each). The germline V and J ends were trimmed by 5 bases and 0 bases, with 13 bases remaining between them. The CDR3 sequence is 16 residues long. CDR1 and CDR2 (germline): MNHEY, SVGEGT. CDR3 region: CASSKGTTANTGELFF. The CDR3 region has the DNA TGTGCCAGCAGTAAAGGGACGACAGCGAACACCGGGGAGCTGTTTTTT.

V usage is TRBV28 and J usage is TRBJ1-6; the match to TRBD1 covers 9 bases. Trimming took 4 bases from V and 7 from J; bases not matched to a gene: 8. Germline values: CDR1 MDHEN, CDR2 SYDVKM. There are 16 residues in the CDR3. CDR3 DNA: TGTGCCAGCAGTTCCACCGGGACAGGGCGGAATTCACCCCTCCACTTT. Residues: CASSSTGTGRNSPLHF.

The gene calls are TRBV6-4 and TRBJ2-2, with D tentatively TRBD2 (5 bases). The V and J ends lost 10 bases and 0 bases respectively, with 15 bases between them. The germline gives CDR1 MRHNA, CDR2 SNTAGT. CDR3 length equals 15 residues. CDR3 sequence (DNA): TGTGCCACCTACTGGGTGCGGGCGAACACCGGGGAGCTGTTTTTT. Encoded protein: CATYWVRANTGELFF.

DNA for the CDR3: TGTGCCATCAGTGAGCAGAGCACGAACACTGAAGCTTTCTTT. Translated, it gives CAISEQSTNTEAFF. The rearrangement links TRBV10-3 to TRBJ1-1; D ambiguous. The ends were cut back, 2 bases at V and 1 base at J, with 8 bases in the middle. The CDR3 has 14 residues. Germline CDR1 reads ENHRY; CDR2 reads SYGVKD.